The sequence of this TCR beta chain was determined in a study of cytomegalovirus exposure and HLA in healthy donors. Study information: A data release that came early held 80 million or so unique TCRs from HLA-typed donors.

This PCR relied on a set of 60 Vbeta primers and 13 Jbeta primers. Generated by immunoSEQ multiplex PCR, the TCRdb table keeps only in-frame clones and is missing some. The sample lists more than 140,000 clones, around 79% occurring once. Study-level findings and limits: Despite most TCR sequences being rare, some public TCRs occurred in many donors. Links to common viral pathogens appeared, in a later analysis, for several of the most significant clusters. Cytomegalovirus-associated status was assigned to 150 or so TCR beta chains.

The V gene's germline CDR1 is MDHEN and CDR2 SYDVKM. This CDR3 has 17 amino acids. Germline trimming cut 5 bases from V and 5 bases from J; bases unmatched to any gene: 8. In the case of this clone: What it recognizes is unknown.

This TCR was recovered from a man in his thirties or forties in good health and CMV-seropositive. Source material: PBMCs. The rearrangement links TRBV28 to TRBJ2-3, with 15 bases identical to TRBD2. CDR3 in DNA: TGTGCCAGCAGTCCTGGGGGACTAGCGGGGGGACTAGATACGCAGTATTTT. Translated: CASSPGGLAGGLDTQYF.